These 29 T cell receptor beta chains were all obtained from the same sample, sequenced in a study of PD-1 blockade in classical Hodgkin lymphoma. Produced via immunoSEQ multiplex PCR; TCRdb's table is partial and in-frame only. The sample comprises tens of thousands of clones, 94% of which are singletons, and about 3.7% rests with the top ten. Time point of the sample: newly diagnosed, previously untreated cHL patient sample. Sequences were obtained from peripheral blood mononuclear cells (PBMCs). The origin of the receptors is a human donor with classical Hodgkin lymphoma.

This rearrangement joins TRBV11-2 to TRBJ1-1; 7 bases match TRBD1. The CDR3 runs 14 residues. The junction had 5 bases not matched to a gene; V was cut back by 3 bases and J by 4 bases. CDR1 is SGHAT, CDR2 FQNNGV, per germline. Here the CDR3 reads CASSFGRTGTEAFF. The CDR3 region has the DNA TGTGCCAGCAGCTTCGGACGGACAGGCACTGAAGCTTTCTTT.

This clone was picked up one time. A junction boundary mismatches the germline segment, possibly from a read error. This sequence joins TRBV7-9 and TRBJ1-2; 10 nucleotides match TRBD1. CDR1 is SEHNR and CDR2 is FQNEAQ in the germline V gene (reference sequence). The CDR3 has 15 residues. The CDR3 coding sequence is TGTGCCAGCACCTTAAAGACAGGGGGCGACTATGGCTACACCTTC. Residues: CASTLKTGGDYGYTF.

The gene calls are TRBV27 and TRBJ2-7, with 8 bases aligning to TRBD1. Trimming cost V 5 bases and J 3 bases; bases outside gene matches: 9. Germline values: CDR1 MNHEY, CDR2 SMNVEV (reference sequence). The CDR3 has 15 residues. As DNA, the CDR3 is TGTGCCAGCAGTACGACGCTGGACAGGGACTACGAGCAGTACTTC. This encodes CASSTTLDRDYEQYF.

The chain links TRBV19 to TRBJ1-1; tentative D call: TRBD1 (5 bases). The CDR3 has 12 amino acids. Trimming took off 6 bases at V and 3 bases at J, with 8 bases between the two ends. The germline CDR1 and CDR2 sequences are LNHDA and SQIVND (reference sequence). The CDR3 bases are TGTGCCAGTAGCTGGGGGTACACTGAAGCTTTCTTT. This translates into CASSWGYTEAFF.

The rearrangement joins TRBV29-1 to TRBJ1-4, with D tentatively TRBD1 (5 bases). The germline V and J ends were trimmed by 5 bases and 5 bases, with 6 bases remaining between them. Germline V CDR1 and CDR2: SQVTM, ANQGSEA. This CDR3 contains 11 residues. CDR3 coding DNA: TGCAGCGTTTGGGGGAATGAAAAACTGTTTTTT. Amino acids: CSVWGNEKLFF.

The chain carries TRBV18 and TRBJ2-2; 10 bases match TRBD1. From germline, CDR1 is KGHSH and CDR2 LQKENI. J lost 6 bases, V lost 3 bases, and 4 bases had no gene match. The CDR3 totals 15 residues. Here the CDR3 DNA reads TGTGCCAGCTCACCGACAGGGGGCTTCGCCGGGGAGCTGTTTTTT. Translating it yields CASSPTGGFAGELFF.

Here the CDR3 DNA reads TGTGCCAGCAGTCTACAGGGGGCAGTAAGCGAGCAGTACTTC. Translated, it gives CASSLQGAVSEQYF. The chain combines TRBV7-2 with TRBJ2-7; 9 bases are a match to TRBD1. The CDR3 spans 14 residues. Germline trimming cut 6 bases from V and 6 bases from J; bases unmatched to any gene: 9. Germline V gene lookup returns CDR1 SGHTA and CDR2 FQGNSA.

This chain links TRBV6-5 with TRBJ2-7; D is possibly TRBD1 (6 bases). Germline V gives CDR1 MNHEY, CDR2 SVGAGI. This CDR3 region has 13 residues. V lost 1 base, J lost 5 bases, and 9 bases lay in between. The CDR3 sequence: CASSYFSGDEQYF. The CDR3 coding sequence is TGTGCCAGCAGTTACTTTTCAGGGGACGAGCAGTACTTC.

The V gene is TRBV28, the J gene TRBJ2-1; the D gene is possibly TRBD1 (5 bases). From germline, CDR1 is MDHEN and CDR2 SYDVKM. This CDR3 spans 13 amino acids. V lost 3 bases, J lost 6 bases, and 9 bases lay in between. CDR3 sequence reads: CASSFGQGNEQFF. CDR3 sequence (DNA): TGTGCCAGCAGTTTTGGGCAGGGCAATGAGCAGTTCTTC.

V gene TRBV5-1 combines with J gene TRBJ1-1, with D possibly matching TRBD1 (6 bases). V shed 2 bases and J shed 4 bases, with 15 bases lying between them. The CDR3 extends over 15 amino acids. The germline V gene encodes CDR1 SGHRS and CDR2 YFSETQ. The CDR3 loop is CASSFGQLEGTEAFF. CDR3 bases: TGCGCCAGCAGCTTCGGACAGCTCGAAGGCACTGAAGCTTTCTTT.

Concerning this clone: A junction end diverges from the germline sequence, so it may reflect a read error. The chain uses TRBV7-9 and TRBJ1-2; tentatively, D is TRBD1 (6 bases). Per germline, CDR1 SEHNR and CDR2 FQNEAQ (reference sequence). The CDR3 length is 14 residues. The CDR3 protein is CASGVAGAEFSPAF. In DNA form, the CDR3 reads TGTGCCAGCGGGGTCGCAGGGGCGGAGTTCTCCCCGGCCTTC.

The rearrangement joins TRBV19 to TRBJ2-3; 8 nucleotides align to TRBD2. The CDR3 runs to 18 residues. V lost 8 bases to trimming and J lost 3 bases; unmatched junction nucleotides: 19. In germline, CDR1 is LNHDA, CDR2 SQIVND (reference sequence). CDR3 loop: CASRRRGGGRQRTDTQYF. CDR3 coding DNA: TGTGCCAGTCGCCGGCGGGGTGGCGGGAGGCAACGGACAGATACGCAGTATTTT.

CDR3: CASSYNPLDEQFF. The CDR3 nucleotides are TGCGCCAGCAGCTACAACCCGTTAGATGAGCAGTTCTTC. The gene calls are TRBV5-1 and TRBJ2-1; no definite D call. Between the trimmed V and J ends, which lost 3 bases and 8 bases, there was a span of 12 bases. The V gene's germline CDR1 is SGHRS and CDR2 YFSETQ. The CDR3 is made up of 13 amino acids.

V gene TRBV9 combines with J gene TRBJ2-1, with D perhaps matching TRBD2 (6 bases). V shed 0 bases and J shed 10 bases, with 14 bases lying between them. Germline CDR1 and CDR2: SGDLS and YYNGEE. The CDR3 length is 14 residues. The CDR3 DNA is TGTGCCAGCAGCGTAGAATACCCGGCGGGGGAGCAGTTCTTC. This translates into CASSVEYPAGEQFF.

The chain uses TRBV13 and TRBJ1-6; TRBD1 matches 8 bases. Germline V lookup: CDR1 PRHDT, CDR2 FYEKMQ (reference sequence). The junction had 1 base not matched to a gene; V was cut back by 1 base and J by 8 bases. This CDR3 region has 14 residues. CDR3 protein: CASSLAGGDSPLHF. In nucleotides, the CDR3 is TGTGCCAGCAGCTTAGCAGGGGGCGATTCACCCCTCCACTTT.

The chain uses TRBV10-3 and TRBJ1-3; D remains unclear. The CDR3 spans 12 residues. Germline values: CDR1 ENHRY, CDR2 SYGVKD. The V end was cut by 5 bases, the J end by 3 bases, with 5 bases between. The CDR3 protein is CAISSFGNTIYF. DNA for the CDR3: TGTGCCATCAGTAGTTTTGGAAACACCATATATTTT.

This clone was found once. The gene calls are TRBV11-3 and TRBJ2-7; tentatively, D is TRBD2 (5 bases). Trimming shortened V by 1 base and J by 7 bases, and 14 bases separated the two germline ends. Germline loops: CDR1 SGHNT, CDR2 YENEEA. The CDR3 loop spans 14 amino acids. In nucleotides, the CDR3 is TGTGCCAGCAGCTTAGTTTCTAGCCACGAAGAGCAGTACTTC. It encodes CASSLVSSHEEQYF.

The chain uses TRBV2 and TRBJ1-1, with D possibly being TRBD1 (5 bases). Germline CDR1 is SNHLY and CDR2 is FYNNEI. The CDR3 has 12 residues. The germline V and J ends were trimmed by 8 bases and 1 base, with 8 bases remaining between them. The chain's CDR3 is CASARENTEAFF. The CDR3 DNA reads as TGTGCCAGCGCCAGGGAGAACACTGAAGCTTTCTTT. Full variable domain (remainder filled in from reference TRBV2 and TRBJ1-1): EPEVTQTPSHQVTQMGQEVILRCVPISNHLYFYWYRQILGQKVEFLVSFYNNEISEKSEIFDDQFSVERPDGSNFTLKIRSTKLEDSAMYFCASARENTEAFFGQGTRLTVV.

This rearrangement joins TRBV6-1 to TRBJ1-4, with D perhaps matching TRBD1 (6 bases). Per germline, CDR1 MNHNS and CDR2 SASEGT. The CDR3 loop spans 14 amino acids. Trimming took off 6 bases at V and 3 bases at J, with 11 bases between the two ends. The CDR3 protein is CASSSAGANEKLFF. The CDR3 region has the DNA TGTGCCAGCAGCAGCGCAGGGGCTAATGAAAAACTGTTTTTT.

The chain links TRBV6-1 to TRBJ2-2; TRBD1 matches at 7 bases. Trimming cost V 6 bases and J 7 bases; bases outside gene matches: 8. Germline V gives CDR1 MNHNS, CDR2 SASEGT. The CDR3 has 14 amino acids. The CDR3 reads CASSLGTAGGELFF. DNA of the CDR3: TGTGCCAGCAGCCTCGGGACAGCAGGCGGGGAGCTGTTTTTT.

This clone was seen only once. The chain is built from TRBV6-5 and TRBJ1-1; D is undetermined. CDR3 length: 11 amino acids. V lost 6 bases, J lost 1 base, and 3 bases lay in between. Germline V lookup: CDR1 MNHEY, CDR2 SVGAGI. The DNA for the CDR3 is TGTGCCAGCAGGACGAACACTGAAGCTTTCTTT. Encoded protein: CASRTNTEAFF.

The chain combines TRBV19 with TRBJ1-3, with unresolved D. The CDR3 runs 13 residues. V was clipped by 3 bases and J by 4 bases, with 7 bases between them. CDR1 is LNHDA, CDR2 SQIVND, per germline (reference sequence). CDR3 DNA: TGTGCCAGTAGTATGGACCCAGGAAACACCATATATTTT. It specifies CASSMDPGNTIYF.

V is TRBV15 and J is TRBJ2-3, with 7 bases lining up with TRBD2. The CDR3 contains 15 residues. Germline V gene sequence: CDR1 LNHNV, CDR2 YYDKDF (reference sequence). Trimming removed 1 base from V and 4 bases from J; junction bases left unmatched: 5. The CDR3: CATSRGAGVADTQYF. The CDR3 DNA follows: TGTGCCACCAGCAGAGGGGCGGGAGTTGCAGATACGCAGTATTTT.

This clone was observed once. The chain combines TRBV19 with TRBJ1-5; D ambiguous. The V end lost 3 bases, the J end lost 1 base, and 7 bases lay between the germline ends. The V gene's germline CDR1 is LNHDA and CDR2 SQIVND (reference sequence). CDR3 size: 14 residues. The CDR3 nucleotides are TGTGCCAGTAGTATCCTGGCCAGCAATCAGCCCCAGCATTTT. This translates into CASSILASNQPQHF.

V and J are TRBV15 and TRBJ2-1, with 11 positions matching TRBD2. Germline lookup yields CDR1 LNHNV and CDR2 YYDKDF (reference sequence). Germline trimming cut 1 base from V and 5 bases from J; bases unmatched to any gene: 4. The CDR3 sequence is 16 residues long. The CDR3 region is CATSRGVAGGDNEQFF. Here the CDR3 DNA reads TGTGCCACCAGCAGAGGGGTAGCGGGAGGGGACAATGAGCAGTTCTTC.

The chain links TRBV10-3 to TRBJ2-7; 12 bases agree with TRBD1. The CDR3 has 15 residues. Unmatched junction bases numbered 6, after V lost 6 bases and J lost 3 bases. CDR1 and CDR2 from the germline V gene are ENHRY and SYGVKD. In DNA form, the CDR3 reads TGTGCCATCAGGGGGACAGGGGGCTCAGACTACGAGCAGTACTTC. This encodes CAIRGTGGSDYEQYF.

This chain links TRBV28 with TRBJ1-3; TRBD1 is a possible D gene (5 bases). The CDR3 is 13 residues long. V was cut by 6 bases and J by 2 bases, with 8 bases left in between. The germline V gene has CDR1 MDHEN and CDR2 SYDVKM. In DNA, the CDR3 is TGTGCCAGCAGGGGACTTGCTGGAAACACCATATATTTT. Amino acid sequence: CASRGLAGNTIYF. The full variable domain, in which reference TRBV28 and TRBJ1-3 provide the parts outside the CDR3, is DVKVTQSSRYLVKRTGEKVFLECVQDMDHENMFWYRQDPGLGLRLIYFSYDVKMKEKGDIPEGYSVSREKKERFSLILESASTNQTSMYLCASRGLAGNTIYFGEGSWLTVV.

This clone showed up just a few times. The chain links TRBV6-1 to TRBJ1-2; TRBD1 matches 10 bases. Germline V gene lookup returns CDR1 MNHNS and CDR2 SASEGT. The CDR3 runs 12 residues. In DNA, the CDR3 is TGTGCGGGACAGGGGTCCAACTATGGCTACACCTTC. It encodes CAGQGSNYGYTF.

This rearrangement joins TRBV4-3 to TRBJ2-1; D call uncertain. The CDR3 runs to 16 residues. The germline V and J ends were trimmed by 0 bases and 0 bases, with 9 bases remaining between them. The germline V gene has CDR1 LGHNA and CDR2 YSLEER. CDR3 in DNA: TGCGCCAGCAGCCAAGATCCCAGGAGCTCCTACAATGAGCAGTTCTTC. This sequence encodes CASSQDPRSSYNEQFF.